The 2 T cell receptor beta chains reported below all come from one sample, sequenced in a study of T cells after yellow fever vaccination. One entry per CDR3 protein results from TCRdb running MiXCR on the 5' RACE reads. Of hundreds of thousands of distinct CDR3 sequences in the sample, around 8.1% were seen once. The input for sequencing was PBMCs, taken more than 40 days after the first yellow fever vaccination. These receptors came from a man aged 18 to 29 who received the YFV17D yellow fever vaccine.

The J gene is TRBJ1-2, the V gene TRBV12-3 or TRBV12-4; no definite D call. V dropped 4 bases and J dropped 7 bases, with 10 bases sitting between them. The CDR3 runs 12 residues. The CDR3, as DNA: TGTGCCAGCAGTTCAATGGGGAGTGGCTACACCTTC. This sequence encodes CASSSMGSGYTF.

The genes are TRBV7-7 and TRBJ2-1, with 8 bases matching TRBD2. The V gene end was trimmed by 3 bases and the J gene end by 4 bases; junction bases not matched to a gene: 8. The CDR3 has 16 amino acids. Germline values: CDR1 SSHAT, CDR2 FNYEAQ (reference sequence). In DNA, the CDR3 is TGTGCCAGCAGCTTGACACTGCGGGGGGAATACAATGAGCAGTTCTTC. Translation: CASSLTLRGEYNEQFF.